This T cell receptor beta chain appears in the sequencing data of a study of cytotoxic CD8 clonotypes in ibrutinib-treated CLL. Whole-study context: With a range of 6 to 36, the median treatment time before response samples were taken was approximately 11 months. Study-level points and caveats: There were few public clonotypes, and on treatment they contracted or stayed stable. While tracking circulating CD8+ T-cell counts, baseline clonality exceeded that of age-matched healthy donors.

This CDR3 is built from 14 residues. Trimming pared 5 bases from V and 7 bases from J, leaving 15 bases between. Germline CDR1 and CDR2: SGHAT and FQNNGV. The intended depth for sequencing was 1 in 200,000 to 1 in 1 million T cells. Generated by immunoSEQ multiplex PCR, the TCRdb table keeps only in-frame clones and is missing some. The data contain fewer than 400,000 clones, roughly 67% of them seen just once; the ten biggest clones take up roughly 6%. About this clone itself: Its antigen remains unknown.

The chain combines TRBV11-2 with TRBJ2-1; D is unclear. The source of this sequence is a human donor with chronic lymphocytic leukemia. The sequencing here drew on PBMCs, taken after 36 months of ibrutinib treatment. The CDR3: CASSHNAPTNEQFF. In nucleotides, the CDR3 is TGTGCCAGCAGCCATAACGCACCGACGAATGAGCAGTTCTTC.